This T cell receptor (beta chain) was sequenced during a study of cytomegalovirus exposure and HLA in healthy donors. Notes on the study in general: The authors listed 150 or so TCR beta chains as cytomegalovirus-associated.

As regards this clone: As yet, its antigen is unknown.

The study ran its PCR with 60 Vbeta and 13 Jbeta primers. Repertoires were generated with immunoSEQ multiplex PCR, while TCRdb's copy carries only in-frame clones and drops some. The data contain fewer than 100,000 clones, around 80% of them seen just once; the ten biggest clones take up approximately 4.7%. Germline CDR1 MDHEN, CDR2 SYDVKM. Trimming removed 1 base at V and 2 bases at J, with 11 bases between. CDR3 length equals 15 residues. The gene calls are TRBV28 and TRBJ1-2; D perhaps matches TRBD1 (5 bases). Material: PBMCs. The TCR was taken from a male donor in good health and CMV-seropositive. The CDR3 coding sequence is TGTGCCAGCAGTTTATCTGGGGCAAGCAACTATGGCTACACCTTC. Its protein product is CASSLSGASNYGYTF.